This TCR beta chain is drawn from a study of CD8 T cells in ankylosing spondylitis. Trimming took off 2 bases at V and 3 bases at J, with 10 bases between the two ends. The CDR3 sequence is 15 residues long. TCRdb re-called the 5' RACE reads through MiXCR, storing one row per CDR3 protein. In the table there are more than 200,000 distinct CDR3 sequences, 20% to 30% of which are singletons. This clonotype was found many times. This chain links TRBV12-3 or TRBV12-4 with TRBJ2-2, with D perhaps matching TRBD1 (5 bases). The material sequenced was blood, either unsorted or a sorted T cell fraction (not recorded which). The sequence was collected from a male donor with ankylosing spondylitis or in good health (not recorded which). CDR3 coding DNA: TGTGCCAGCAGTTTAAGCAGGGCCTACACCGGGGAGCTGTTTTTT. Translated, it gives CASSLSRAYTGELFF.